These 8 T cell receptor beta chains were sequenced from one sample in a study of shared clonotypes between healthy human individuals. CD45RO-negative, CCR7-selected cells formed the naive CD8 fraction, which excluded terminally differentiated effector memory CD45RA+ cells. The data were produced by immunoSEQ multiplex PCR, yet TCRdb's version contains in-frame clones alone and is incomplete. Here the sample spans approximately 600,000 clones, about 95% being singletons. The specimen was naive CD8+ T cells sorted from blood. All receptors come from a woman in her twenties or thirties in good health.

The genes are TRBV27 and TRBJ2-7; 10 bases agree with TRBD2. This CDR3 comprises 16 residues. Germline loops: CDR1 MNHEY, CDR2 SMNVEV (reference sequence). The junction had 14 bases not matched to a gene; V was cut back by 5 bases and J by 7 bases. The CDR3 loop reads CASSPRTSGYPREQYF. The CDR3, as DNA: TGTGCCAGCAGTCCCCGGACTAGCGGATATCCTAGGGAGCAGTACTTC.

The rearrangement uses TRBV2 and TRBJ2-7, with 9 positions matching TRBD2. J was trimmed by 3 bases and V by 2 bases; bases with no gene match: 2. This CDR3 contains 14 residues. Germline V CDR1 and CDR2: SNHLY, FYNNEI. This CDR3 is CASSELAGSYEQYF. The CDR3 nucleotides read TGTGCCAGCAGTGAACTAGCGGGGAGCTACGAGCAGTACTTC.

This chain connects TRBV9 to TRBJ2-2, with D uncertain. In germline, CDR1 is SGDLS, CDR2 YYNGEE. V was shortened by 0 bases and J by 0 bases, with 6 bases between the two germline ends. The CDR3 length is 15 residues. CDR3 in amino acids: CASSVETPNTGELFF. The CDR3 coding sequence is TGTGCCAGCAGCGTAGAGACACCGAACACCGGGGAGCTGTTTTTT.

The V and J genes are TRBV10-1 and TRBJ2-7; 7 positions agree with TRBD2. The CDR3 loop spans 17 amino acids. V trimming: 0 bases; J trimming: 0 bases; junction bases outside the gene matches: 8. Germline V lookup: CDR1 WNHNN, CDR2 SYGVQD (reference sequence). DNA of the CDR3: TGCGCCAGCAGTGAGTCGGGGCGGGGGTTAAACTCCTACGAGCAGTACTTC. Protein product: CASSESGRGLNSYEQYF.

The chain uses TRBV28 and TRBJ2-2, with D hard to call. The CDR3 has 16 residues. Per the germline V gene, CDR1 is MDHEN and CDR2 is SYDVKM. V lost 6 bases and J lost 0, with 14 bases in between. This CDR3 is CASSSSQDANTGELFF. The CDR3 DNA reads TGTGCCAGCAGCTCCTCGCAGGACGCGAACACCGGGGAGCTGTTTTTT. The full variable domain, its missing parts supplied by reference TRBV28 and TRBJ2-2, is DVKVTQSSRYLVKRTGEKVFLECVQDMDHENMFWYRQDPGLGLRLIYFSYDVKMKEKGDIPEGYSVSREKKERFSLILESASTNQTSMYLCASSSSQDANTGELFFGEGSRLTVL.

The rearrangement joins TRBV4-1 to TRBJ2-5; D might be TRBD1 (6 bases). Gene TRBJ2-7 matches the end of the DNA better, so the J call may be wrong. CDR1 is MGHRA, CDR2 YSYEKL, per germline. CDR3 size: 16 residues. CDR3: CASSQASQGWGYEQYF. CDR3 sequence (DNA): TGCGCCAGCAGCCAAGCCTCCCAGGGGTGGGGGTACGAGCAGTACTTC.

The chain has TRBV6-1 and TRBJ2-7; no definite D call. From germline, CDR1 is MNHNS and CDR2 SASEGT. V lost 6 bases and J 1 base, leaving 4 bases between the germline ends. The CDR3 consists of 11 residues. CDR3 DNA: TGTGCCAGCAGGGTGTCCTACGAGCAGTACTTC. Amino acid sequence: CASRVSYEQYF.

A note on this clone: In the same sample, other DNA sequences code for this CDR3. The chain carries TRBV27 and TRBJ2-2; D call uncertain. Germline loops: CDR1 MNHEY, CDR2 SMNVEV (reference sequence). V was shortened by 2 bases and J by 1 base, with 5 bases between the two germline ends. This CDR3 is 14 amino acids long. The CDR3 DNA sequence: TGTGCCAGCAGTTTAGCTGGGAACACCGGGGAGCTGTTTTTT. Amino acid sequence: CASSLAGNTGELFF.